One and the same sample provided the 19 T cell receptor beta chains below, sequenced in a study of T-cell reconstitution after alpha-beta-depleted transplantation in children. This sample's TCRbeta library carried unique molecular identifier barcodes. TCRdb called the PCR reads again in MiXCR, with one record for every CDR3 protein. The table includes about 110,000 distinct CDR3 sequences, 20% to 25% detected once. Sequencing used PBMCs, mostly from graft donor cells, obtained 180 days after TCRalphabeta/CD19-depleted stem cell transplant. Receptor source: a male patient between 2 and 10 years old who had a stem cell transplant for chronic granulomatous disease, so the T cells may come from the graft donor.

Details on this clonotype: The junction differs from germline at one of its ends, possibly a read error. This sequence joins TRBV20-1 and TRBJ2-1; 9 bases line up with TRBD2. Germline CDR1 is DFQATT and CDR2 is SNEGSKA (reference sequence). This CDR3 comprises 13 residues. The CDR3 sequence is CSAYSGTSNKQFF. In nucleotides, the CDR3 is TGCAGTGCTTATTCCGGGACTAGCAATAAGCAGTTCTTC.

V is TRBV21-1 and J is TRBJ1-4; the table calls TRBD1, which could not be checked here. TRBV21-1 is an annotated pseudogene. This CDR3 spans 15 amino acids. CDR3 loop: CASSTGDREDEKLFF. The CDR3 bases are TGTGCCAGCAGCACTGGGGACAGGGAGGATGAAAAACTGTTTTTT.

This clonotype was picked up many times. CDR3 sequence: CASSGNRGRNTEAFF. The CDR3 nucleotides are TGTGCCAGCAGCGGAAACAGGGGGCGGAACACTGAAGCTTTCTTT. The chain employs TRBV5-6 and TRBJ1-1, with 9 bases matching TRBD1. This CDR3 is 15 amino acids long. CDR1 is SGHDT and CDR2 is YYEEEE in the germline V gene. With 4 bases clipped from V and 1 base from J, the junction kept 5 bases outside the gene matches.

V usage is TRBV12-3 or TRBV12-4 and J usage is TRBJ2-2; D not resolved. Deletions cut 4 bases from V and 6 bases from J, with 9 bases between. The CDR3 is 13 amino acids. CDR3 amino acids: CASSWKKAGELFF. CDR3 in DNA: TGTGCCAGCAGTTGGAAGAAGGCCGGGGAGCTGTTTTTT.

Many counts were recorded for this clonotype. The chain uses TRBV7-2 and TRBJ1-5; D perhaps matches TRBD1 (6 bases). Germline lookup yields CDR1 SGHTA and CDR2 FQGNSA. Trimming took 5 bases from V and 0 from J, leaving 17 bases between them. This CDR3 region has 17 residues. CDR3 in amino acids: CASSQDSLTSSNQPQHF. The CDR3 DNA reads TGTGCCAGCAGCCAGGACAGCCTTACAAGTAGCAATCAGCCCCAGCATTTT.

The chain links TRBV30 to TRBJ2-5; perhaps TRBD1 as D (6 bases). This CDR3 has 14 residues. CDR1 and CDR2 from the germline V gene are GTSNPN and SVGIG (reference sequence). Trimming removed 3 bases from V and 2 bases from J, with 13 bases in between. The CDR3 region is CAWRTGQRQETQYF. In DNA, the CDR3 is TGTGCCTGGAGAACGGGACAAAGGCAAGAGACCCAGTACTTC.

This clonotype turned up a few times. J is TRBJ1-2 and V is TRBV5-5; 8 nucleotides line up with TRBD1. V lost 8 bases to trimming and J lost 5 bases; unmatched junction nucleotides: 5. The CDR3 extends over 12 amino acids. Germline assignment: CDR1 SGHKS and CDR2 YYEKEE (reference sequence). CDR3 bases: TGTGCCAGTAGGGACAGGAATTATGGCTACACCTTC. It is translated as CASRDRNYGYTF.

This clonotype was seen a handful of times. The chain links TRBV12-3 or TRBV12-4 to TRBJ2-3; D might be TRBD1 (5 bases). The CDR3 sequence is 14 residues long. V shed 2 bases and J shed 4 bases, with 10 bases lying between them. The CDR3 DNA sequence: TGTGCCAGCAGTTTAAGCAGGGTTTCAGATACGCAGTATTTT. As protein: CASSLSRVSDTQYF.

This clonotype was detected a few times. The CDR3 bases are TGTGCCACCAGCAGAGATCGTCTAGCGGTATACAATGAGCAGTTCTTC. It yields the protein CATSRDRLAVYNEQFF. This chain links TRBV15 with TRBJ2-1; 7 nucleotides agree with TRBD2. V was pared by 0 bases and J by 4 bases, with 6 bases of the junction left unmatched. This CDR3 has 16 residues. The germline V gene has CDR1 LNHNV and CDR2 YYDKDF (reference sequence).

CDR3 sequence (DNA): TGCGCCAGCAGCTTGGCAGGGGGCTCTGAAAAACTGTTTTTT. Encoded protein: CASSLAGGSEKLFF. V gene TRBV5-1 combines with J gene TRBJ1-4; 8 bases line up with TRBD1. The CDR3 contains 14 residues. With V trimmed by 0 bases and J by 7 bases, 2 bases remained unmatched. CDR1 SGHRS and CDR2 YFSETQ come from the germline V gene.

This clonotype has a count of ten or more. The CDR3 is CASSDSKGSDTQYF. CDR3 nucleotides: TGTGCCAGCAGTGATTCTAAAGGGTCAGATACGCAGTATTTT. The chain uses TRBV2 and TRBJ2-3; no clear D gene. V lost 3 bases to trimming and J lost 4 bases, with 11 bases between them. This CDR3 is built from 14 residues. Germline V lookup: CDR1 SNHLY, CDR2 FYNNEI.

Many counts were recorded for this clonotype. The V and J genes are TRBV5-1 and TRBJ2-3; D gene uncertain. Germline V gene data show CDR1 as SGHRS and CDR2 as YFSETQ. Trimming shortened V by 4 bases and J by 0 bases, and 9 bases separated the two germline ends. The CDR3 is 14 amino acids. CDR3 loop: CASSRESSTDTQYF. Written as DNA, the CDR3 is TGCGCCAGCAGCAGAGAGAGTAGCACAGATACGCAGTATTTT.

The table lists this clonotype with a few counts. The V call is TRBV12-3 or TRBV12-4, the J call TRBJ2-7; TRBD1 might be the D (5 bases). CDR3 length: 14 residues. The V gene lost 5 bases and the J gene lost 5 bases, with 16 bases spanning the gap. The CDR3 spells CASSQDKIRNEQYF. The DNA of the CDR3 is TGTGCCAGCAGTCAGGACAAGATTAGGAACGAGCAGTACTTC.

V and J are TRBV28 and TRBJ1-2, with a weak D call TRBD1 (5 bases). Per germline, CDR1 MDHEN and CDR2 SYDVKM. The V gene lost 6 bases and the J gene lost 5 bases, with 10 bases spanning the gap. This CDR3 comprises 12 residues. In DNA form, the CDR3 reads TGTGCCAGCAGCCCAGACAGTTATGGCTACACCTTC. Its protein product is CASSPDSYGYTF.

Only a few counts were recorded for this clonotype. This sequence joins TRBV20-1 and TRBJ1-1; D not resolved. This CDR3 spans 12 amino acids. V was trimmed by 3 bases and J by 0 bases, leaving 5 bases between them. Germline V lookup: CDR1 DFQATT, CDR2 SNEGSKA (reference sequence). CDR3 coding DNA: TGCAGTGCTAGGAACTTGAACACTGAAGCTTTCTTT. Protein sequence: CSARNLNTEAFF.

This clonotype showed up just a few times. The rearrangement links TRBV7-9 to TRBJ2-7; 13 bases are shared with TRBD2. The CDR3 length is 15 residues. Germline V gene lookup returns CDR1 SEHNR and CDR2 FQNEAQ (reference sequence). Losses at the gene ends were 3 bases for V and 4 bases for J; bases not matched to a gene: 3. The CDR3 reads CASSFSGLAGYEQYF. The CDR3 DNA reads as TGTGCCAGCAGCTTCTCGGGACTAGCGGGATACGAGCAGTACTTC. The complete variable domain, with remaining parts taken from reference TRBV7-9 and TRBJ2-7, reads DTGVSQNPRHKITKRGQNVTFRCDPISEHNRLYWYRQTLGQGPEFLTYFQNEAQLEKSRLLSDRFSAERPKGSFSTLEIQRTEQGDSAMYLCASSFSGLAGYEQYFGPGTRLTVT.

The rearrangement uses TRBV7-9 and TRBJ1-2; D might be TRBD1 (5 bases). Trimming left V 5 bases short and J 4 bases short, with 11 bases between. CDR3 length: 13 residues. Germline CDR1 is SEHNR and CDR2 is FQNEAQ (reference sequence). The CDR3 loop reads CASSLREAYGYTF. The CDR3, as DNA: TGTGCCAGCAGCCTCAGGGAAGCCTATGGCTACACCTTC.

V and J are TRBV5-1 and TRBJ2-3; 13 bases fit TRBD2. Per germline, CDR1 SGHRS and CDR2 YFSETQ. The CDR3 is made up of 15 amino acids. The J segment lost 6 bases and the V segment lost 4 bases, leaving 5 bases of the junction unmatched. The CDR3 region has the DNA TGCGCCAGCAGCCCTGGACTAGCGGGAGCCGATACGCAGTATTTT. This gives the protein CASSPGLAGADTQYF.

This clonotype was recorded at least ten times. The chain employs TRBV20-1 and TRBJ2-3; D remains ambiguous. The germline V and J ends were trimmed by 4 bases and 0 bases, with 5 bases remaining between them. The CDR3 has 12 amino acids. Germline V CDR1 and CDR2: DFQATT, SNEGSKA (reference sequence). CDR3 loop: CSATPSTDTQYF. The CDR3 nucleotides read TGCAGTGCTACCCCTAGCACAGATACGCAGTATTTT.